Sequencing of this T cell receptor (beta chain) was carried out in a study of cytomegalovirus exposure and HLA in healthy donors. The primer mix had 60 Vbeta and 13 Jbeta primers. Generated by immunoSEQ multiplex PCR, the TCRdb table keeps only in-frame clones and is missing some. This table has around 180,000 clones, 75% to 80% appearing once. About this clone itself: The antigen is undetermined.

General observations from the study: A later analysis revealed that TCR association rates differed between HLA loci, peaking at DRB1 and bottoming out at HLA-C. When a later analysis compared HLA-associated TCR beta chains with equally common others, the HLA-associated chains turned out to be more clonally expanded and to have lower generation probabilities.

Nominally healthy donors provided the samples, though records likely missed some immune exposures. The sequence derives from a woman aged 30 to 39 in good health and CMV-seropositive. Sequencing used PBMCs.

DNA for the CDR3: TGTGCCAGTCGTTCCGGGACAGGGTACTACGAGCAGTACTTC. Translating it yields CASRSGTGYYEQYF. The chain is built from TRBV2 and TRBJ2-7, with TRBD1 identical over 9 bases. Germline CDR1 reads SNHLY; CDR2 reads FYNNEI. The V and J ends lost 9 bases and 3 bases, in that order; junction bases with no gene match: 9. This CDR3 is built from 14 residues.